This TCR beta chain was sequenced during a study of cytomegalovirus exposure and HLA in healthy donors (dated by TCRdb to about 2017). Looking at the study overall: In an earlier analysis of several hundred of the donors, 276 Gb of sequence data and some 120 million unique TCR beta sequences from about 179 million T cells were reported. About 310 gigabases of sequencing data and 70 million to 85 million unique TCR sequences were included in an early release covering about 700 HLA-typed donors. The study combined high-throughput TCR immunosequencing, statistical association of individual TCRs with disease status, and machine learning to predict cytomegalovirus infection status. Donor age, sex, ethnicity and CMV serostatus were compiled together with the repertoire data. Every repertoire in the discovery cohort had been generated on one and the same sequencing platform. HLA typing covered class I and class II loci at four-digit resolution. A later genetic analysis used genome-wide SNP genotypes for about 60% of the roughly 700 donors, treating that subset as a discovery cohort. Of the approximately 400 genotyped donors, over 65% fell in the genetic ancestry cluster associated with self-reported Caucasian donors. The study aimed to test whether cataloging public T cell receptors could reveal signatures of past pathogen exposure. Typing coverage varied by locus: roughly 620-640 donors for A, B, C, DRB1 and DQB1; approximately 560 for DQA1; approximately 570 for DPA1; fewer than 480 for DPB1. In the later analysis, no new phenotypic data were used to find candidate immune exposures; instead, reliance was placed on TCR beta sequences and their occurrence across donors. Five DR-DQ haplotypes were handled as single units for association and clustering because linkage in the cohort was strong. The T cell repertoires of around 670 subjects were profiled by immunosequencing and related to cytomegalovirus serostatus. To study patterns of TCR occurrence, a later analysis re-analyzed previously published TCR beta repertoires from hundreds of donors and added high-resolution HLA genotyping. In an earlier analysis of about 590 of the donors, high-throughput TCR beta sequencing was used to judge whether each TCR beta V gene segment behaved as functional or pseudogenic. In addition to the first cohort of 500 to 850 subjects, a separate validation cohort of 130 or so different subjects was used. Across 300 to 500 genotyped donors of the cohort, an average of roughly 250,000 unique TCR beta nucleotide sequences per donor were sequenced, and around 20% of those sequences were non-productive. Study-wide findings and limitations: For the cohort, immune exposure information was limited to CMV serostatus. The presence/absence analyses assumed that sequencing depth was roughly uniform across donors, and that assumption may not be true. According to a later analysis, most CMV-associated TCR beta chains appeared to be HLA-restricted, and the HLA associations seemed to be driven largely by CMV exposure. According to a later analysis, parvovirus B19, influenza, CMV and Epstein-Barr virus appeared linked to several top co-occurrence clusters. When HLA alleles, especially DR and DQ, strongly co-occurred, TCR associations were difficult to assign to individual alleles. Because HLA typing was unavailable for some donors at each locus, only the typed subset was used in association tests. In a later genetic analysis, fewer N-insertions in productive TCRs were reported among donors in an Asian-associated ancestry cluster than the roughly 700-donor mean. In an earlier analysis of 587 of the donors, most TCR beta V segments appeared in productive rearrangements about 90% or about 30% of the time, broadly matching IMGT annotations. V-gene and J-gene trimming of TCR beta chains was associated with a missense DCLRE1C variant in a later genetic analysis, and the association was replicated in an independent cohort. A few of the identified cytomegalovirus-associated TCR beta chains were confirmed in vitro to be specific for cytomegalovirus antigens. The classifier was reported to diagnose cytomegalovirus status with high specificity and sensitivity in both the original and validation cohorts. Most TCR sequences were seen in very few donors, while some public TCRs were found in many individuals. A total of fewer than 200 TCR beta chains were listed by the study as associated with cytomegalovirus. Some IMGT-functional V segments, including TRBV6-2 and TRBV6-3, could not be distinguished by the 87-base-pair reads and were therefore excluded. Only TCR beta chains were sequenced in this cohort, and the absence of alpha or paired-chain data limited detectable features. A cluster of highly shared sequence variants was judged likely to be a technical artifact of the sequencing pipeline. Linkage disequilibrium might explain the correlated functional status among segregating V segments, but an unknown experimental factor could not be excluded. A further reported finding was that TCR beta sequences accurately predicted the HLA-A and HLA-B alleles for most subjects in the first cohort. Compared with equally common non-associated chains, HLA-associated TCR beta chains in a later analysis were more clonally expanded and had lower generation probabilities. Seventeen rarely observed V segments, including chromosome 9 orphons, were excluded from the earlier analysis of 550 to 700 of the donors because counts were too low. In a later analysis, over 15,000 TCR beta sequences were associated with specific HLA alleles at a false discovery rate of 0.05. In a later analysis, TCR association rates were found to vary across HLA loci, with the most associated TCRs seen for DRB1 alleles and the fewest for HLA-C alleles. According to the authors, the approach could potentially be generalized to other disease states and immunological phenotypes.

This clone was seen a single time. No antigen is known for it. No qualities accompany the bases; no much larger clone lies one base away. Receptor libraries were prepared by the immunoSEQ multiplex PCR assay. A mixture of 60 forward primers for TCR Vbeta segments and 13 reverse primers for TCR Jbeta segments was used in the multiplex PCR. The CDR3 region of rearranged TCR beta genes was amplified from genomic DNA by a multiplex PCR assay. On the Illumina HiSeq System, the amplified TCR beta libraries were sequenced as 87-base-pair reads. As for how the authors treated the data: Across the 700 or so repertoires, a later analysis counted about 81 million unique TCR beta chains, 8.5 million to 12 million of which were shared by at least two donors. Raw reads were error-corrected and collapsed into unique sequences with a nearest-neighbor algorithm that merged closely related sequences to remove PCR and sequencing errors. To assign V, D and J gene segments, CDR3 sequences were aligned to IMGT reference sequences. Each retained sequence needed at least a six-nucleotide match to both a V gene segment and a J gene segment. A rearrangement counted as productive if the CDR3 had no stop codons and remained in frame with V and J, and every other rearrangement counted as non-productive. CDR3 was defined according to IMGT convention as the region running from the second conserved V-encoded cysteine to the conserved J-encoded phenylalanine. In an earlier analysis of around 540 of the donors, sequences lacking an unambiguous match to a single V gene segment were excluded. In an earlier analysis of a few hundred of the donors, V segments were called functional above 56.7% productive rearrangements and were called segregating when the between-donor standard deviation exceeded 5%. A statistical classification framework was developed to diagnose cytomegalovirus status using the catalog of TCR beta chain sequences. In a later analysis, V and J genes were assigned by comparing TCR nucleotide sequences against IMGT/GENE-DB human TR gene sequences. In a later analysis, CDR3 sequences and most-parsimonious VDJ recombination scenarios were assigned using the TCRdist pipeline. A later analysis defined each TCR beta chain by its CDR3 amino acid sequence plus V-gene family, and excluded reads lacking a unique V-gene family. In a later analysis, fewer than 600 highly shared, low-generation-probability nucleotide sequences were removed to address suspected cross-contamination and a sequencing artifact. In a later analysis, a clonal expansion index was calculated for each public chain from normalized within-repertoire ranks of inferred template counts. Generation probabilities in a later analysis came from a VDJ recombination model fitted to out-of-frame rearrangements, and those results were checked against IGoR. Hypergeometric tests were used in a later analysis to score TCR-TCR, TCR-HLA and TCR-CMV co-occurrence, with a repertoire-size bias correction applied to the TCR pairs. To estimate false discovery rates, a later analysis permuted the HLA or CMV assignments 20 times. In a later analysis, co-occurring TCRs were grouped using DBSCAN, with TCRdist sequence similarity added in when clustering inside HLA-allele-positive subsets. Repertoires with fewer than 30,000 or more than 120,000 public chains, plus five repertoires with anomalous nucleotide sharing, were excluded from co-occurrence clustering. TCRdb mirrors the immuneACCESS table, restricted to in-frame sequences. Some clones are absent from its copies; in checked studies, under half trace to an unresolved V gene, and the reason for the others is unknown. V and J calls plus clone size are reproduced from that table; the DNA served to infer D and trimming. Counted in this sample were under 150,000 clones; around 80% of them appeared once. Together, the top ten hold around 6.8% of the sample.

From its cysteine to its phenylalanine, the CDR3 spans 15 amino acids. Only CDR3 DNA remains: 45 bases, in frame from the first base. V lost 4 bases and J lost 9 bases; the stretch between them is 18 bases long. Based on the germline V gene (reference sequence), the CDR1 and CDR2 sequences are MNHNY and SVGAGI. The cohort was made up of about 610 healthy bone marrow donors. All cohort members were sampled while nominally healthy, although unrecorded immune exposures were likely present. The donor tested CMV seropositive, placing the donor among the roughly 300 seropositive members of the cohort. Every donor gave a peripheral blood sample, and the peripheral blood mononuclear cells from that sample were used for TCR beta sequencing. Genomic DNA was extracted from the blood cell samples with the Qiagen DNeasy Blood Extraction Kit.

The source of this sequence is a man in his forties or fifties in good health and CMV-seropositive. The specimen sequenced was PBMCs. The chain is made from TRBV6-6 and TRBJ1-4; TRBD1 is possibly the D segment (6 matching bases). Read as DNA, the sequence is TGTGCCAGCAGTTCACAGGGTCAAGGGAAGAAAAAACTGTTTTTT. It translates as CASSSQGQGKKKLFF.